A single sample gave rise to the 14 T cell receptor beta chains below, sequenced in a study of OX40 agonist ivuxolimab in advanced cancers. Measured with immunoSEQ multiplex PCR; TCRdb has only the in-frame clones, and not every one. The data hold tens of thousands of clones, with 70% to 90% observed a single time. The specimen comprised CD4+ or CD8+ T cells sorted from blood, sampled in a trial of the OX40 agonist ivuxolimab. The source of these receptors is an adult with an advanced solid tumor such as melanoma, head and neck, liver or kidney cancer.

Only a few counts were recorded for this clone. The gene calls are TRBV7-3 and TRBJ2-1; unclear D gene. CDR1 is SGHTA and CDR2 is FQGTGA in the germline V gene. The CDR3 is 16 residues long. Trimming left V 0 bases short and J 7 bases short, with 16 bases between. CDR3 DNA: TGTGCCAGCAGCTTAACGAAAGGACCAGGTGGGAATGAGCAGTTCTTC. Residues: CASSLTKGPGGNEQFF.

The chain recombines TRBV5-1 with TRBJ2-7, with D perhaps being TRBD1 or TRBD2 (7 bases each). Germline CDR1 SGHRS, CDR2 YFSETQ. The CDR3 is 15 residues long. V was cut by 4 bases and J by 0 bases, with 14 bases left in between. The CDR3 DNA sequence: TGCGCCAGCAGCCCAGGGGGGGGGCGCTCCTACGAGCAGTACTTC. Translated: CASSPGGGRSYEQYF.

This chain links TRBV10-3 with TRBJ2-7, with unresolved D. The CDR3 is 13 amino acids. Trimming left V 8 bases short and J 1 base short, with 12 bases between. CDR1 is ENHRY, CDR2 SYGVKD, per germline. The CDR3 bases are TGTGCCATCGCTGACGACATTTCCTACGAGCAGTACTTC. Encoded protein: CAIADDISYEQYF.

The rearrangement joins TRBV9 to TRBJ2-3, with 9 positions matching TRBD2. Germline V gene lookup returns CDR1 SGDLS and CDR2 YYNGEE. CDR3 length equals 20 residues. Trimming at V came to 4 bases and at J to 4 bases, leaving 22 bases not matched to a gene. The CDR3 is CASSTRTSETHNEGADTQYF. The CDR3 nucleotides are TGTGCCAGCAGCACCCGGACTAGCGAGACCCATAATGAGGGAGCAGATACGCAGTATTTT.

This rearrangement joins TRBV5-4 to TRBJ2-1; perhaps TRBD2 as D (6 bases). CDR1 and CDR2 from the germline V gene are SGHNT and YYREEE (reference sequence). Trimming shortened V by 0 bases and J by 6 bases, and 10 bases separated the two germline ends. CDR3 length equals 14 residues. CDR3 nucleotide sequence: TGTGCCAGCAGCTTGGGACTAGATAGCAATGAGCAGTTCTTC. Translated, it gives CASSLGLDSNEQFF.

V gene TRBV28 combines with J gene TRBJ2-7, with D unclear. There are 11 residues in the CDR3. CDR1 MDHEN and CDR2 SYDVKM come from the germline V gene. V lost 6 bases and J 2 bases, leaving 5 bases between the germline ends. The CDR3 sequence: CASRRTYEQYF. As DNA, the CDR3 is TGTGCCAGCAGGCGGACCTACGAGCAGTACTTC.

The chain uses TRBV10-3 and TRBJ1-1; TRBD1 matches 7 bases. With V trimmed by 3 bases and J by 5 bases, 6 bases remained unmatched. The germline V gene has CDR1 ENHRY and CDR2 SYGVKD. This CDR3 is built from 14 residues. The CDR3 nucleotides are TGTGCCATCAGTGACCCCGGACAGGAGACTGAAGCTTTCTTT. It yields the protein CAISDPGQETEAFF.

V and J are TRBV19 and TRBJ2-5, with 10 positions matching TRBD1. Germline V gene lookup returns CDR1 LNHDA and CDR2 SQIVND (reference sequence). CDR3 length: 13 amino acids. The J segment lost 4 bases and the V segment lost 10 bases, leaving 6 bases of the junction unmatched. CDR3 coding DNA: TGTGCCACCAGGGACAGGGGAAGAGAGACCCAGTACTTC. It translates to CATRDRGRETQYF. The variable domain in full, completed from reference TRBV19 and TRBJ2-5, reads DGGITQSPKYLFRKEGQNVTLSCEQNLNHDAMYWYRQDPGQGLRLIYYSQIVNDFQKGDIAEGYSVSREKKESFPLTVTSAQKNPTAFYLCATRDRGRETQYFGPGTRLLVL.

The V and J genes are TRBV5-4 and TRBJ2-5; D tentatively fits TRBD1 or TRBD2 (6 bases each). Trimming shortened V by 0 bases and J by 4 bases, and 10 bases separated the two germline ends. Germline loops: CDR1 SGHNT, CDR2 YYREEE (reference sequence). The CDR3 is 14 residues long. CDR3 bases: TGTGCCAGCAGCTTGGCGGGGGCGGGAGAGACCCAGTACTTC. This codes for CASSLAGAGETQYF.

This chain joins TRBV30 and TRBJ1-2; 7 bases match TRBD1. The CDR3 covers 12 residues. Per germline, CDR1 GTSNPN and CDR2 SVGIG (reference sequence). J gave up 10 bases and V 2 bases, and 7 bases lay outside the gene matches. CDR3 sequence reads: CAWSLGGEYYTF. CDR3 DNA sequence: TGTGCCTGGAGTCTAGGGGGCGAATACTACACCTTC. The full variable domain, with the rest looked up from reference TRBV30 and TRBJ1-2, is SQTIHQWPATLVQPVGSPLSLECTVEGTSNPNLYWYRQAAGRGLQLLFYSVGIGQISSEVPQNLSASRPQDRQFILSSKKLLLSDSGFYLCAWSLGGEYYTFGSGTRLTVV.

The chain carries TRBV19 and TRBJ1-4; maybe TRBD1 (6 bases). CDR1 LNHDA and CDR2 SQIVND come from the germline V gene (reference sequence). The germline V and J ends were trimmed by 3 bases and 7 bases, with 15 bases remaining between them. The CDR3 has 15 amino acids. The CDR3 bases are TGTGCCAGTAGTATTGGGGGGGCGAGGATTGAAAAACTGTTTTTT. This gives the protein CASSIGGARIEKLFF.

The rearrangement uses TRBV28 and TRBJ2-5, with D uncertain. Gene TRBJ2-7 matches the end of the DNA better, so the J call may be wrong. This CDR3 has 13 amino acids. From germline, CDR1 is MDHEN and CDR2 SYDVKM. In nucleotides, the CDR3 is TGTGCCAGCCGCGGACCGACATCCTACGAGCAGTACTTC. Protein product: CASRGPTSYEQYF.

DNA of the CDR3: TGTGCCAGCAGCCCCCGTTCCCTAGCGGGCTACGAGCAGTACTTC. This codes for CASSPRSLAGYEQYF. The chain is built from TRBV7-2 and TRBJ2-7, with TRBD2 matching 8 bases. This CDR3 comprises 15 residues. J lost 3 bases, V lost 5 bases, and 9 bases had no gene match. CDR1 and CDR2 from the germline V gene are SGHTA and FQGNSA.

The table lists this clone with a few counts. This chain connects TRBV7-9 to TRBJ1-3; tentatively, D is TRBD1 (6 bases). Looked up from germline, CDR1 is SEHNR and CDR2 is FQNEAQ (reference sequence). The CDR3 runs 16 residues. With 6 bases removed from V and 0 bases from J, the gap between germline ends came to 15 bases. This CDR3 is CASRRGQPSSGNTIYF. DNA of the CDR3: TGTGCCAGCAGGCGTGGACAGCCTTCCTCTGGAAACACCATATATTTT.